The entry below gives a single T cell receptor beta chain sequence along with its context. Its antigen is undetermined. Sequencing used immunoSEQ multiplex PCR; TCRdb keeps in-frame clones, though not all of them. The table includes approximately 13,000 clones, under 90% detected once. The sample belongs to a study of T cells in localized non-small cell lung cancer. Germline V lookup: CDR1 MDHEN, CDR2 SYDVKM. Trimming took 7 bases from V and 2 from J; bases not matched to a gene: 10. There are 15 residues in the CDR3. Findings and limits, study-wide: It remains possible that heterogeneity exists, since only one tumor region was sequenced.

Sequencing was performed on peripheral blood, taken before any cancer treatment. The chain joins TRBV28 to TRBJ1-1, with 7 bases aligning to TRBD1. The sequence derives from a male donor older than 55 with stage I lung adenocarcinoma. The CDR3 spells CASTNLGQPNTEAFF. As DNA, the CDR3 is TGTGCCAGCACCAACCTGGGACAGCCTAACACTGAAGCTTTCTTT. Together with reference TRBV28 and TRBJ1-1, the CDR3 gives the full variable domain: DVKVTQSSRYLVKRTGEKVFLECVQDMDHENMFWYRQDPGLGLRLIYFSYDVKMKEKGDIPEGYSVSREKKERFSLILESASTNQTSMYLCASTNLGQPNTEAFFGQGTRLTVV.